These 25 T cell receptor beta chains were sequenced from one sample in a study of blood T cell repertoires in COVID-19. The method was immunoSEQ multiplex PCR; TCRdb's version includes in-frame clones alone and lacks a portion of them. The repertoire holds more than 25,000 clones, about nine tenths seen once, with less than 6.5% in the top ten. Specimen: peripheral blood. These TCRs come from a man aged 55 to 70 with active COVID-19.

This clone showed up just once. The chain is built from TRBV5-4 and TRBJ2-5, with D hard to call. Germline V lookup: CDR1 SGHNT, CDR2 YYREEE (reference sequence). Deletions cut 0 bases from V and 2 bases from J, with 8 bases between. This CDR3 contains 14 residues. CDR3 sequence: CASSLAMRQETQYF. The CDR3 DNA reads as TGTGCCAGCAGCTTGGCCATGCGGCAAGAGACCCAGTACTTC.

This clone was found once. The chain carries TRBV5-6 and TRBJ2-7; no firm D call. Germline-derived CDR1 and CDR2 are SGHDT and YYEEEE. There are 16 residues in the CDR3. Trimming took 0 bases from V and 0 from J, leaving 13 bases between them. DNA for the CDR3: TGTGCCAGCAGCTTGGGTACCAGGCTTAACTCCTACGAGCAGTACTTC. Protein sequence: CASSLGTRLNSYEQYF.

The count of this clone is one. The chain links TRBV19 to TRBJ2-7, with TRBD2 identical over 9 bases. The V segment lost 4 bases and the J segment 3 bases; nucleotides outside the gene matches: 1. The length of the CDR3 is 13 residues. Germline CDR1 LNHDA, CDR2 SQIVND (reference sequence). The CDR3 nucleotides are TGTGCCAGTAGTAATAGCGGGGGCTACGAGCAGTACTTC. Protein sequence: CASSNSGGYEQYF.

The chain combines TRBV5-4 with TRBJ1-4; no clear D gene. The germline CDR1 and CDR2 sequences are SGHNT and YYREEE (reference sequence). This CDR3 is 14 amino acids long. V was pared by 4 bases and J by 4 bases, with 11 bases between. The CDR3 loop is CASSEAGVNEKLFF. DNA for the CDR3: TGTGCCAGCAGCGAGGCGGGAGTTAATGAAAAACTGTTTTTT.

As for this clone: The sample has other DNA sequences that encode this CDR3 too. The V call is TRBV18, the J call TRBJ2-3; no reliable D call. V shed 3 bases and J shed 2 bases, with 3 bases lying between them. The V gene's germline CDR1 is KGHSH and CDR2 LQKENI. The CDR3 is 12 residues long. The CDR3 reads CASSPYTDTQYF. The CDR3 nucleotides are TGTGCCAGCTCACCCTACACAGATACGCAGTATTTT.

This clone showed up just a few times. This chain uses TRBV9 with TRBJ2-1; D gene uncertain. Germline V lookup: CDR1 SGDLS, CDR2 YYNGEE. V was trimmed by 0 bases and J by 7 bases, leaving 8 bases between them. The CDR3 loop spans 13 amino acids. The DNA of the CDR3 is TGTGCCAGCAGCGTAGCCCAGAAGAATGAGCAGTTCTTC. Protein: CASSVAQKNEQFF.

V is TRBV12-3 or TRBV12-4 and J is TRBJ2-2, with 7 nucleotides matching TRBD2. V lost 5 bases and J lost 6; bases outside the gene matches: 0. The CDR3 is made up of 12 amino acids. The CDR3: CASSRGAGELFF. In DNA form, the CDR3 reads TGTGCCAGCAGTCGGGGGGCCGGGGAGCTGTTTTTT.

V and J are TRBV5-5 and TRBJ1-4, with D perhaps matching TRBD1 (5 bases). CDR3 length: 16 residues. Germline V gene lookup returns CDR1 SGHKS and CDR2 YYEKEE (reference sequence). Trimming cost V 3 bases and J 8 bases, with 20 bases left between them. The CDR3 DNA sequence: TGTGCCAGCAGCTCCGCTCGGACAACAGGCCGAGAAAAACTGTTTTTT. This sequence encodes CASSSARTTGREKLFF.

This chain connects TRBV5-1 to TRBJ2-3, with a tentative D call TRBD2 (6 bases). Germline lookup yields CDR1 SGHRS and CDR2 YFSETQ. Trimming cost V 1 base and J 10 bases, with 16 bases left between them. The length of the CDR3 is 14 residues. The CDR3 protein is CASSLTDTEGAQYF. The CDR3 nucleotides read TGCGCCAGCAGCTTGACCGACACGGAGGGAGCGCAGTATTTT.

The V call is TRBV9, the J call TRBJ2-3; 10 bases are a match to TRBD2. V lost 4 bases and J lost 5; bases outside the gene matches: 10. Per germline, CDR1 SGDLS and CDR2 YYNGEE. There are 16 residues in the CDR3. The CDR3 spells CASSLLLAGAGDTQYF. DNA of the CDR3: TGTGCCAGCAGCTTACTCCTAGCGGGGGCGGGAGATACGCAGTATTTT.

This chain links TRBV5-4 with TRBJ2-6; 8 bases agree with TRBD1. Trimming cost V 4 bases and J 4 bases; bases outside gene matches: 10. CDR3 length: 17 residues. Germline lookup yields CDR1 SGHNT and CDR2 YYREEE (reference sequence). CDR3 residues: CASSAEAGGTGANVLTF. CDR3 sequence (DNA): TGTGCCAGCAGCGCTGAGGCAGGGGGCACAGGGGCCAACGTCCTGACTTTC.

The chain uses TRBV7-9 and TRBJ2-1, with a tentative D call TRBD2 (7 bases). The germline CDR1 and CDR2 sequences are SEHNR and FQNEAQ (reference sequence). V dropped 4 bases and J dropped 2 bases, with 15 bases sitting between them. This CDR3 is built from 16 residues. CDR3: CASSSSPGGAYNEQFF. The CDR3 coding sequence is TGTGCCAGCAGCTCCTCTCCGGGGGGCGCCTACAATGAGCAGTTCTTC.

This clone was picked up one time. The chain carries TRBV6-6 and TRBJ1-5; D is uncertain. V was clipped by 4 bases and J by 5 bases, with 9 bases between them. The germline CDR1 and CDR2 sequences are MNHNY and SVGAGI (reference sequence). The length of the CDR3 is 13 residues. The CDR3 loop reads CASSSLLYQPQHF. CDR3 DNA: TGTGCCAGCAGTTCCTTACTCTATCAGCCCCAGCATTTT.

This chain uses TRBV2 with TRBJ1-1; 12 bases match TRBD1. The V segment lost 4 bases and the J segment 5 bases; nucleotides outside the gene matches: 5. CDR1 SNHLY and CDR2 FYNNEI come from the germline V gene. This CDR3 comprises 15 residues. The CDR3 DNA reads TGTGCCAGCAGTGCGGGACAGGGGGCCGGAACTGAAGCTTTCTTT. This codes for CASSAGQGAGTEAFF.

CDR3 loop: CASSLIEGARGFF. Here the CDR3 DNA reads TGTGCCAGCAGCTTAATTGAGGGGGCCCGGGGTTTCTTT. The V call is TRBV7-2, the J call TRBJ1-1, with 7 bases identical to TRBD1. CDR1 is SGHTA, CDR2 FQGNSA, per germline. The CDR3 runs 13 residues. Trimming cost V 2 bases and J 13 bases; bases outside gene matches: 10.

This clone was observed a single time. This chain joins TRBV7-3 and TRBJ2-3; 10 bases agree with TRBD2. The junction had 5 bases not matched to a gene; V was cut back by 0 bases and J by 5 bases. CDR1 and CDR2 from the germline V gene are SGHTA and FQGTGA. The CDR3 is 16 residues long. The CDR3 DNA reads TGTGCCAGCAGCTTAACAAGCGGGGGGGCCGTAGATACGCAGTATTTT. Translating it yields CASSLTSGGAVDTQYF.

DNA of the CDR3: TGTGCCAGCAGCTTAACTAGCGGGGCCTACGAGCAGTACTTC. Translating gives CASSLTSGAYEQYF. This sequence joins TRBV7-8 and TRBJ2-7; 10 bases are shared with TRBD2. Germline V gene data show CDR1 as SGHVS and CDR2 as FQNEAQ. After removal of 2 bases from V and 2 bases from J, the junction contained 0 bases not matched to a gene. The length of the CDR3 is 14 residues.

The chain joins TRBV19 to TRBJ2-7, with 8 bases that match TRBD2. Germline loops: CDR1 LNHDA, CDR2 SQIVND (reference sequence). The CDR3 runs 14 residues. V was pared by 6 bases and J by 5 bases, with 9 bases of the junction left unmatched. The CDR3 is CASSYGGVKDEQYF. DNA for the CDR3: TGTGCCAGTAGCTACGGGGGGGTCAAGGACGAGCAGTACTTC.

This clone showed up just once. The chain links TRBV11-3 to TRBJ2-3; 9 nucleotides line up with TRBD1. Germline V CDR1 and CDR2: SGHNT, YENEEA. The CDR3 length is 16 residues. V lost 4 bases and J lost 4; bases outside the gene matches: 9. The CDR3 sequence: CASSSRKGQGPDTQYF. The CDR3 region has the DNA TGTGCCAGCAGCTCCAGAAAGGGACAGGGACCAGATACGCAGTATTTT.

The CDR3, as DNA: TGTGCCAGCAGCGTCCGAGGAGCTTACACTGAAGCTTTCTTT. The encoded protein is CASSVRGAYTEAFF. This chain links TRBV14 with TRBJ1-1; D gene uncertain. CDR3 size: 14 residues. CDR1 is SGHDN, CDR2 FVKESK, per germline. The ends were cut back, 5 bases at V and 3 bases at J, with 13 bases in the middle.

The gene calls are TRBV11-2 and TRBJ2-3; 8 bases are a match to TRBD2. Germline lookup yields CDR1 SGHAT and CDR2 FQNNGV. The CDR3 spans 15 residues. V gave up 2 bases and J gave up 5 bases; unmatched junction bases: 6. In DNA form, the CDR3 reads TGTGCCAGCAGCTTAAGTCCTAGCGGGCGAGATACGCAGTATTTT. Translated: CASSLSPSGRDTQYF.

The chain recombines TRBV3-1 (or the pseudogene TRBV3-2) with TRBJ2-5, with a possible D match to TRBD2 (5 bases). Germline CDR1 is LGHDT and CDR2 is YNNKEL (reference sequence). The CDR3 contains 16 residues. Trimming stripped 1 base from V and 1 base from J, with 13 bases between. The DNA of the CDR3 is TGTGCCAGCAGCCAAGTTTTGCGGGCCGCCCAAGAGACCCAGTACTTC. This codes for CASSQVLRAAQETQYF.

In this sample, this clone turned up a few times. The V gene is TRBV4-2, the J gene TRBJ2-7, with 14 bases lining up with TRBD2. The ends lost 4 bases at V and 5 bases at J; junction bases unmatched: 7. Germline V gene sequence: CDR1 LGHNA, CDR2 YNFKEQ. This CDR3 region has 16 residues. Written as DNA, the CDR3 is TGTGCCAGCAGCCCTAAGACTAGCGGGGGGGCTGACGAGCAGTACTTC. Amino acid sequence: CASSPKTSGGADEQYF.

The V gene is TRBV19, the J gene TRBJ1-2; D may be TRBD1 (5 bases). The ends were cut back, 3 bases at V and 3 bases at J, with 23 bases in the middle. Germline V lookup: CDR1 LNHDA, CDR2 SQIVND (reference sequence). CDR3 length: 18 residues. CDR3 residues: CASSIPPPDAGMDYGYTF. DNA of the CDR3: TGTGCCAGTAGTATCCCACCCCCAGACGCAGGGATGGACTATGGCTACACCTTC.

The chain employs TRBV12-5 and TRBJ1-1; D may be TRBD1 (5 bases). Germline V gene lookup returns CDR1 LGHNT and CDR2 FRNRAP. This CDR3 is 14 amino acids long. Trimming removed 5 bases at V and 6 bases at J, with 16 bases between. Here the CDR3 reads CASGMRQSDPEAFF. The CDR3 DNA is TGTGCTAGTGGTATGCGACAGTCCGATCCTGAAGCTTTCTTT.